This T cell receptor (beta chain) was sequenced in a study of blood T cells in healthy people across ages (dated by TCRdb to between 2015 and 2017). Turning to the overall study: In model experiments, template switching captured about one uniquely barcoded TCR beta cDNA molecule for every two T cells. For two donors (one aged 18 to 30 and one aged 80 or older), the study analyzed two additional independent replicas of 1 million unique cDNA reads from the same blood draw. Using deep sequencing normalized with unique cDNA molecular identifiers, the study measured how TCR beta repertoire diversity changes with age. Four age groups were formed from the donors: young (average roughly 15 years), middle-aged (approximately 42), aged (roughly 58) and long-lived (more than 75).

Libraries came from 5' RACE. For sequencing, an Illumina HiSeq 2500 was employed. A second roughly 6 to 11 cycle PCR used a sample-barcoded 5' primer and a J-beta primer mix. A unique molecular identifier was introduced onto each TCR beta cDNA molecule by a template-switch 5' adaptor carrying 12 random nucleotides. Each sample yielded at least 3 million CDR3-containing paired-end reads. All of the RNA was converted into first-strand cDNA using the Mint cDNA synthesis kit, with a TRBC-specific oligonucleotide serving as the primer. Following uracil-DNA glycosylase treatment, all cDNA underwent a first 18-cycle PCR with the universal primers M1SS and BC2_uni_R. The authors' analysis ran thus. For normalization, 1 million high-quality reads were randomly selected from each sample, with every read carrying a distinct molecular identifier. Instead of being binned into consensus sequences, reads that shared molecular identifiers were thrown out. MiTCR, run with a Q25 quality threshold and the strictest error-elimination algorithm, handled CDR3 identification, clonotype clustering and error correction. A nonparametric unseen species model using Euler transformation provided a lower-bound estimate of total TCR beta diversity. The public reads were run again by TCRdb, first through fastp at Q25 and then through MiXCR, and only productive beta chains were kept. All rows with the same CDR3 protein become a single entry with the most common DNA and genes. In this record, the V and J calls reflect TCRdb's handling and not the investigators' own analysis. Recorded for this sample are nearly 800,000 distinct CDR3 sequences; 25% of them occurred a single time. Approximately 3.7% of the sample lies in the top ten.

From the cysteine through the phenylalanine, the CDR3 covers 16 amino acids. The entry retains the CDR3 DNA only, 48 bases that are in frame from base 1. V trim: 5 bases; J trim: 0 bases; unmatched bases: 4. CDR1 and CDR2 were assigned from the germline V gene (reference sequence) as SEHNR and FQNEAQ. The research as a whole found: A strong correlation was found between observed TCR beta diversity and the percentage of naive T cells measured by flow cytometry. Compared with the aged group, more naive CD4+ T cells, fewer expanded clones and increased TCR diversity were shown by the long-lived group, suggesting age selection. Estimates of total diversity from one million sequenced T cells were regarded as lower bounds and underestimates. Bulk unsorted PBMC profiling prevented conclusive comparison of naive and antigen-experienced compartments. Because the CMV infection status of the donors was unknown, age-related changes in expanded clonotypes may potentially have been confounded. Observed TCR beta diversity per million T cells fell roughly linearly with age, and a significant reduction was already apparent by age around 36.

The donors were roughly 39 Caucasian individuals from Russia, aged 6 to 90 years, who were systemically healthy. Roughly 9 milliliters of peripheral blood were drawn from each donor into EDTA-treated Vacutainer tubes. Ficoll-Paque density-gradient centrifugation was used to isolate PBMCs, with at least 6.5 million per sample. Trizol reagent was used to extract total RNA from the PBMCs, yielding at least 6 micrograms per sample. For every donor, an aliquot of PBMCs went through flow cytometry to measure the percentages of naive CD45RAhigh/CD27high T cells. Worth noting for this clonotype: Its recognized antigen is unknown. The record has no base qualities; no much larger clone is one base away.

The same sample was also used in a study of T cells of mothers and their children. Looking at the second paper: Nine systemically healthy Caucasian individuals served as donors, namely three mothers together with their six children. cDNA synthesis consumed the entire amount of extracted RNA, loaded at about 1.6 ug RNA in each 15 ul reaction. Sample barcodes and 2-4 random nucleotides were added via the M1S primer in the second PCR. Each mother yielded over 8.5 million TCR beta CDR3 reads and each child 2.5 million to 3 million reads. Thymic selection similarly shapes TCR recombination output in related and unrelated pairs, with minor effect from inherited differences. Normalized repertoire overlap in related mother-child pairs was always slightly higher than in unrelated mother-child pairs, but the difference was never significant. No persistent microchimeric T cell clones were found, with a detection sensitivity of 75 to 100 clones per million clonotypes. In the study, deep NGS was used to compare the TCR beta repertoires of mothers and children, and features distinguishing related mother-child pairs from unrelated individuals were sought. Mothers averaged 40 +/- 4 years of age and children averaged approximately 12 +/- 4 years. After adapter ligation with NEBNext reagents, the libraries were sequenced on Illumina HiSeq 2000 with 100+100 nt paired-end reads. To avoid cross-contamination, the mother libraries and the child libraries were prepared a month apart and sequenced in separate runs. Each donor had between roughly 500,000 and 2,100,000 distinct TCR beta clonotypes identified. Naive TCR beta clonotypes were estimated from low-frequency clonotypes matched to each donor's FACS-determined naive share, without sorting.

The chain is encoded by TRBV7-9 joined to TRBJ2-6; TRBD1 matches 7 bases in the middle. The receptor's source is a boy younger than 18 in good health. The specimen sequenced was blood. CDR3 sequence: CASSRDSHSGANVLTF. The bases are TGTGCCAGCAGCCGGGACAGCCACTCTGGGGCCAACGTCCTGACTTTC.